A single sample gave rise to the 21 T cell receptor beta chains below, sequenced in a study of Ad26.COV2.S vaccination and SARS-CoV-2 variants. Sample treatment: roughly 19 received Ad26.COV2.S at low or high dose, single or two shots; 5 received placebo; per-sample allocation not given. Specimen acquisition occurred on day 63 following the initial vaccine or placebo injection. Here immunoSEQ multiplex PCR was the method, and the copy in TCRdb shows in-frame clones only, minus some. The table lists 350,000 to 400,000 clones, more than 85% of them singletons. The specimen comprised peripheral blood, sampled in a trial of Ad26.COV2.S vaccine versus placebo. The origin of the receptors is a person between 18 and 65 years old who received the Ad26.COV2.S COVID-19 vaccine or a placebo.

V usage is TRBV29-1 and J usage is TRBJ1-3; 10 bases are a match to TRBD1. Germline V lookup: CDR1 SQVTM, CDR2 ANQGSEA. This CDR3 is built from 14 residues. The V gene end was trimmed by 5 bases and the J gene end by 5 bases; junction bases not matched to a gene: 6. The CDR3 sequence: CSVRDRGSRNTIYF. In DNA form, the CDR3 reads TGCAGCGTTCGGGACAGGGGATCGAGAAACACCATATATTTT.

The table lists this clone with a count of one. The chain has TRBV7-9 and TRBJ2-1; 8 bases fit TRBD1. V trimming: 0 bases; J trimming: 8 bases; junction bases outside the gene matches: 6. Germline V gene lookup returns CDR1 SEHNR and CDR2 FQNEAQ (reference sequence). This CDR3 comprises 15 residues. The CDR3 DNA is TGTGCCAGCAGCTTAGCTCAGGGGGCGAGGGATGAGCAGTTCTTC. It codes for CASSLAQGARDEQFF.

V gene TRBV30 combines with J gene TRBJ1-1; TRBD1 aligns across 7 bases. The CDR3 is made up of 12 amino acids. Looked up from germline, CDR1 is GTSNPN and CDR2 is SVGIG (reference sequence). V lost 1 base, J lost 8 bases, and 4 bases stayed unmatched. The CDR3 DNA reads as TGTGCCTGGAGTGAAGACAGGGAAGAAGCTTTCTTT. Translating it yields CAWSEDREEAFF.

The rearrangement uses TRBV11-3 and TRBJ2-3, with D perhaps being TRBD1 or TRBD2 (5 bases each). CDR1 SGHNT and CDR2 YENEEA come from the germline V gene. The CDR3 spans 13 residues. V lost 4 bases and J 6 bases, leaving 11 bases between the germline ends. Written as DNA, the CDR3 is TGTGCCAGCAGCTCTGGGGGATCGGATACGCAGTATTTT. This encodes CASSSGGSDTQYF.

The chain has TRBV4-2 and TRBJ1-5, with no clear D. The V and J ends lost 0 bases and 3 bases respectively, with 12 bases between them. The germline CDR1 and CDR2 sequences are LGHNA and YNFKEQ. There are 16 residues in the CDR3. The chain's CDR3 is CASSQERGISNQPQHF. CDR3 DNA sequence: TGTGCCAGCAGCCAAGAAAGAGGAATTTCCAATCAGCCCCAGCATTTT.

V and J are TRBV20-1 and TRBJ1-2, with D tentatively TRBD1 (5 bases). The germline gives CDR1 DFQATT, CDR2 SNEGSKA (reference sequence). This CDR3 is built from 15 residues. Trimming took 3 bases from V and 5 from J, leaving 19 bases between them. As DNA, the CDR3 is TGCAGTGCTAGTACAGAGGGCAGGGTAGGGTATGGCTACACCTTC. Amino acids: CSASTEGRVGYGYTF.

The sample holds a few counts of this clone. The V and J genes are TRBV10-2 and TRBJ1-1, with D maybe TRBD1 (5 bases). The CDR3 has 15 amino acids. Germline V lookup: CDR1 WSHSY, CDR2 SAAADI. The V end lost 3 bases, the J end lost 5 bases, and 16 bases lay between the germline ends. The CDR3 sequence: CASSEKDEGITEAFF. As DNA, the CDR3 is TGCGCCAGCAGTGAAAAGGACGAGGGGATAACTGAAGCTTTCTTT.

V and J are TRBV24-1 and TRBJ1-3; no definite D call. Trimming stripped 4 bases from V and 6 bases from J, with 9 bases between. The CDR3 is made up of 13 amino acids. Germline CDR1 KGHDR, CDR2 SFDVKD. CDR3 loop: CATSDPAENTIYF. The CDR3 nucleotides read TGTGCCACCAGTGACCCTGCCGAAAACACCATATATTTT.

The genes are TRBV12-3 or TRBV12-4 and TRBJ2-2; D unresolved. This CDR3 is built from 11 residues. Trimming stripped 7 bases from V and 5 bases from J, with 5 bases between. Here the CDR3 reads CASIYTGELFF. The DNA of the CDR3 is TGTGCCAGCATATATACCGGGGAGCTGTTTTTT.

This rearrangement joins TRBV19 to TRBJ2-7; a weak D match, TRBD2 (6 bases). CDR3 size: 13 residues. Per germline, CDR1 LNHDA and CDR2 SQIVND (reference sequence). V gave up 4 bases and J gave up 1 base, with 8 bases separating them. CDR3 loop: CASSTAGSYEQYF. In DNA form, the CDR3 reads TGTGCCAGTAGTACAGCGGGTTCCTACGAGCAGTACTTC.

The V gene is TRBV5-1, the J gene TRBJ2-5; D gene uncertain. The CDR3 is 15 amino acids. Germline V lookup: CDR1 SGHRS, CDR2 YFSETQ. V dropped 4 bases and J dropped 3 bases, with 16 bases sitting between them. CDR3 amino acids: CASSPQVGGEETQYF. The CDR3 region has the DNA TGCGCCAGCAGCCCCCAGGTGGGTGGAGAAGAGACCCAGTACTTC.

The sample holds one count of this clone. The rearrangement uses TRBV7-9 and TRBJ1-2, with TRBD1 as a possible D gene (5 bases). Trimming took off 5 bases at V and 4 bases at J, with 11 bases between the two ends. This CDR3 region has 13 residues. CDR1 is SEHNR and CDR2 is FQNEAQ in the germline V gene (reference sequence). DNA for the CDR3: TGTGCCAGCAGCCGGGGGGGAGGCTATGGCTACACCTTC. Protein product: CASSRGGGYGYTF.

CDR3 DNA: TGTGCCAGCAGCAATCCAGCGGGGGGGCCTCCCGGGGAGCTGTTTTTT. Translated: CASSNPAGGPPGELFF. This chain connects TRBV5-6 to TRBJ2-2; 10 bases line up with TRBD2. This CDR3 has 16 amino acids. Germline values: CDR1 SGHDT, CDR2 YYEEEE. After removal of 4 bases from V and 6 bases from J, the junction contained 9 bases not matched to a gene. Full variable domain (rest looked up from reference TRBV5-6 and TRBJ2-2): DAGVTQSPTHLIKTRGQQVTLRCSPKSGHDTVSWYQQALGQGPQFIFQYYEEEERQRGNFPDRFSGHQFPNYSSELNVNALLLGDSALYLCASSNPAGGPPGELFFGEGSRLTVL.

The chain uses TRBV5-1 and TRBJ2-1, with unresolved D. Trimming took 0 bases from V and 4 from J, leaving 8 bases between them. The CDR3 extends over 14 amino acids. CDR1 is SGHRS, CDR2 YFSETQ, per germline. CDR3 sequence reads: CASSLDGRYNEQFF. DNA of the CDR3: TGCGCCAGCAGCTTGGATGGTCGTTACAATGAGCAGTTCTTC.

The rearrangement uses TRBV3-1 (or the pseudogene TRBV3-2) and TRBJ1-2; D gene uncertain. Trimming cost V 0 bases and J 5 bases, with 10 bases left between them. The CDR3 totals 14 residues. Germline loops: CDR1 LGHDT, CDR2 YNNKEL (reference sequence). The CDR3 is CASSQDPASYGYTF. CDR3 coding DNA: TGTGCCAGCAGCCAAGATCCGGCCTCTTATGGCTACACCTTC.

The chain has TRBV6-5 and TRBJ1-2; TRBD1 matches 7 bases. J was trimmed by 7 bases and V by 6 bases; bases with no gene match: 8. The germline V gene encodes CDR1 MNHEY and CDR2 SVGAGI. The CDR3 is 13 residues long. The CDR3 is CASSPQTGTGYTF. The DNA for the CDR3 is TGTGCCAGCAGCCCGCAGACAGGGACTGGCTACACCTTC.

The rearrangement uses TRBV6-5 and TRBJ2-1, with 12 bases lining up with TRBD2. This CDR3 region has 15 residues. Germline V lookup: CDR1 MNHEY, CDR2 SVGAGI. The V gene end was trimmed by 0 bases and the J gene end by 12 bases; junction bases not matched to a gene: 6. The CDR3: CASSYSTSGGTRQFF. The CDR3 region has the DNA TGTGCCAGCAGTTACTCGACTAGCGGGGGCACTAGGCAGTTCTTC.

The chain has TRBV3-1 (or the pseudogene TRBV3-2) and TRBJ1-2; D is unclear. Deletions cut 0 bases from V and 8 bases from J, with 10 bases between. This CDR3 spans 13 amino acids. CDR1 and CDR2 from the germline V gene are LGHDT and YNNKEL (reference sequence). The CDR3 bases are TGTGCCAGCAGCCAAGAGAGCAGTCGGGGCTACACCTTC. Amino acid sequence: CASSQESSRGYTF.

The chain has TRBV7-2 and TRBJ2-2, with TRBD1 as a possible D gene (6 bases). The V gene lost 5 bases and the J gene lost 2 bases, with 9 bases spanning the gap. The CDR3 runs to 14 residues. Germline V gene data show CDR1 as SGHTA and CDR2 as FQGNSA. CDR3 nucleotide sequence: TGTGCCAGCAGCCGGGGACAAAACACCGGGGAGCTGTTTTTT. Residues: CASSRGQNTGELFF.

The chain joins TRBV5-1 to TRBJ2-7; 10 nucleotides align to TRBD1. The CDR3 spans 14 residues. With V trimmed by 1 base and J by 6 bases, 4 bases remained unmatched. CDR1 and CDR2 (germline): SGHRS, YFSETQ. The CDR3 region is CASSLWDRGSEQYF. The CDR3 region has the DNA TGCGCCAGCAGCTTGTGGGACAGGGGTTCCGAGCAGTACTTC.

The J gene is TRBJ1-1, the V gene TRBV3-1 (or the pseudogene TRBV3-2), with D tentatively TRBD1 (5 bases). Germline CDR1 reads LGHDT; CDR2 reads YNNKEL (reference sequence). CDR3 size: 15 residues. V was clipped by 0 bases and J by 5 bases, with 13 bases between them. The CDR3 DNA sequence: TGTGCCAGCAGCCAAGATGCGGGGGTTGGGACTGAAGCTTTCTTT. It translates to CASSQDAGVGTEAFF.